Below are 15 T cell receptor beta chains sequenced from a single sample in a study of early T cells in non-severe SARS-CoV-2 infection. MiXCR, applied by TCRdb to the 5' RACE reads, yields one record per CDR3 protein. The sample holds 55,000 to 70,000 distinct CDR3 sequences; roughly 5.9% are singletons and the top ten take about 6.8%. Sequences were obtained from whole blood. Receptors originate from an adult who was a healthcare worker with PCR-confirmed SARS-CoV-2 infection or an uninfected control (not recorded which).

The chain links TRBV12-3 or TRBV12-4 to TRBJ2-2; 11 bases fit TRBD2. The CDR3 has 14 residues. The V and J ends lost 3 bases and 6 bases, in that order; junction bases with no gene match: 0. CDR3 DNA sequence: TGTGCCAGCAGTTTTAGCGGGGGGGCCGGGGAGCTGTTTTTT. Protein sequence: CASSFSGGAGELFF.

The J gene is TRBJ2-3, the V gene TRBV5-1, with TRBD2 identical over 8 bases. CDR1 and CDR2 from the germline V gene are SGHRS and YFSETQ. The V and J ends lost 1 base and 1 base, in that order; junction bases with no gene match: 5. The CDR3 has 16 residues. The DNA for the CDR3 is TGCGCCAGCAGCTTGCCGACTAGCGTTGGCACAGATACGCAGTATTTT. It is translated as CASSLPTSVGTDTQYF.

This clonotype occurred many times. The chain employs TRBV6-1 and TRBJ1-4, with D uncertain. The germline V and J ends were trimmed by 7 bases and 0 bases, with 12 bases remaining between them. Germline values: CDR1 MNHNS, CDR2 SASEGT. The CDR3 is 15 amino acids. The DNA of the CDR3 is TGTGCCAGCAAAGGAGGGATCACAACTAATGAAAAACTGTTTTTT. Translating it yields CASKGGITTNEKLFF.

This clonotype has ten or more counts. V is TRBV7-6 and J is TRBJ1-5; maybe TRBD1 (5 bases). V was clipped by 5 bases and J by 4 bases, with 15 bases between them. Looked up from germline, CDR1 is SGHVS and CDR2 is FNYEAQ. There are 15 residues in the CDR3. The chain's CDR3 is CASSLGDQGNQPQHF. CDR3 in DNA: TGTGCCAGCAGCCTAGGGGACCAGGGAAATCAGCCCCAGCATTTT.

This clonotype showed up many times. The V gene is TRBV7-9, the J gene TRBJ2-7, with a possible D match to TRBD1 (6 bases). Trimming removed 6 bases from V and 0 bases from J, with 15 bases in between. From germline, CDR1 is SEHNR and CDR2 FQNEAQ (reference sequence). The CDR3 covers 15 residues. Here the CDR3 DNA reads TGTGCCAGCAGTTCCCAGGGGTCGAGCTCCTACGAGCAGTACTTC. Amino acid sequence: CASSSQGSSSYEQYF.

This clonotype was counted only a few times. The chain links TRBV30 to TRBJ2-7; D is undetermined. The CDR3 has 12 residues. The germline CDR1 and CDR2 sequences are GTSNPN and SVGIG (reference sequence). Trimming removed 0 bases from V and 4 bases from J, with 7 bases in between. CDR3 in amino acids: CAWSVQGYEQYF. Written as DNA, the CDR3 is TGTGCCTGGAGTGTTCAAGGGTACGAGCAGTACTTC.

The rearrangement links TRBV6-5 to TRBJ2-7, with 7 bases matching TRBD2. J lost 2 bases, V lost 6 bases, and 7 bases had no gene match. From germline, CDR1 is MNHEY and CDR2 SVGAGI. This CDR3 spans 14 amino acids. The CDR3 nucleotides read TGTGCCAGCAGACGGGCTAGCGGTACCTACGAGCAGTACTTC. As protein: CASRRASGTYEQYF.

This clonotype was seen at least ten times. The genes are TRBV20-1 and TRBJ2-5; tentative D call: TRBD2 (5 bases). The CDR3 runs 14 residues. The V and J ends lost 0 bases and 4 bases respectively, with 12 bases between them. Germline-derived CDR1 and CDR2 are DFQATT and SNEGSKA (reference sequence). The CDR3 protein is CSARDFEGIETQYF. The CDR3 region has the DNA TGCAGTGCTAGAGATTTCGAGGGAATAGAGACCCAGTACTTC.

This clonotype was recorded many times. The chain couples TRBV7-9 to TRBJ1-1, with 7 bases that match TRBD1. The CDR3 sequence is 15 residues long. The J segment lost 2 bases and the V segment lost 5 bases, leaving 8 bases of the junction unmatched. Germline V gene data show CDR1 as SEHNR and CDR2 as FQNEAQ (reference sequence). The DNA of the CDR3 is TGTGCCAGCAGCCCCCGACAGGGACACAACACTGAAGCTTTCTTT. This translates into CASSPRQGHNTEAFF. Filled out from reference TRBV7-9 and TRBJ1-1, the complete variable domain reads DTGVSQNPRHKITKRGQNVTFRCDPISEHNRLYWYRQTLGQGPEFLTYFQNEAQLEKSRLLSDRFSAERPKGSFSTLEIQRTEQGDSAMYLCASSPRQGHNTEAFFGQGTRLTVV.

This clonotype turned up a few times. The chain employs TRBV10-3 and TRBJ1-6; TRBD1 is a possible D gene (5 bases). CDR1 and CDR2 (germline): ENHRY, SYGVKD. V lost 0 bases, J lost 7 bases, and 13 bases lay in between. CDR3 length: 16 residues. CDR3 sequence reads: CAISESWDPSNSPLHF. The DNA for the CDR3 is TGTGCCATCAGTGAGTCGTGGGACCCTAGCAATTCACCCCTCCACTTT.

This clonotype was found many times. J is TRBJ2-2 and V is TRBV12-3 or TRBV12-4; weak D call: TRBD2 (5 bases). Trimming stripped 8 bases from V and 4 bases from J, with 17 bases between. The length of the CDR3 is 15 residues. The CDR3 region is CASRRGISITGELFF. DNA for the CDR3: TGTGCCAGCCGACGAGGGATCTCGATCACCGGGGAGCTGTTTTTT.

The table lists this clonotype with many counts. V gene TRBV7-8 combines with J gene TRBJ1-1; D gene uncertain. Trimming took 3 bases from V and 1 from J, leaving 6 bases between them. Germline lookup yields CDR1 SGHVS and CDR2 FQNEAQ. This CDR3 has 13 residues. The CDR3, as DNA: TGTGCCAGCAGCTTTGGACCGAACACTGAAGCTTTCTTT. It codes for CASSFGPNTEAFF.

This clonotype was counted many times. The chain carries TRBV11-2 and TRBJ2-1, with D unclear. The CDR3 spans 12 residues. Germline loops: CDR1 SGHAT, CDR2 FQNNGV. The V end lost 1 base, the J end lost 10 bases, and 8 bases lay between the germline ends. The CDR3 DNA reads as TGTGCCAGCAGCTTAGCCGAGCTAGAGCAGTTCTTC. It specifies CASSLAELEQFF.

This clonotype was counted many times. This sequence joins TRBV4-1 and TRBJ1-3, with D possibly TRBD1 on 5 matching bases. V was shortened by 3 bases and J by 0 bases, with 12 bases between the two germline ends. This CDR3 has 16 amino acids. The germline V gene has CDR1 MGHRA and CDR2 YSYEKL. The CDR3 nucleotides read TGCGCCAGCAGCCAGGTCGACAGCCTCTCTGGAAACACCATATATTTT. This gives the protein CASSQVDSLSGNTIYF.

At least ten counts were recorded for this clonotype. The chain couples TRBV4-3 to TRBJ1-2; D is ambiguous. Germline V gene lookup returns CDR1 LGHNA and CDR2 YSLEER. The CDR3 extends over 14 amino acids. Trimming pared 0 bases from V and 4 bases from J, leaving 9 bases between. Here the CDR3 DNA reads TGCGCCAGCAGCCAAGATCAAGTTGGCTATGGCTACACCTTC. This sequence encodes CASSQDQVGYGYTF.